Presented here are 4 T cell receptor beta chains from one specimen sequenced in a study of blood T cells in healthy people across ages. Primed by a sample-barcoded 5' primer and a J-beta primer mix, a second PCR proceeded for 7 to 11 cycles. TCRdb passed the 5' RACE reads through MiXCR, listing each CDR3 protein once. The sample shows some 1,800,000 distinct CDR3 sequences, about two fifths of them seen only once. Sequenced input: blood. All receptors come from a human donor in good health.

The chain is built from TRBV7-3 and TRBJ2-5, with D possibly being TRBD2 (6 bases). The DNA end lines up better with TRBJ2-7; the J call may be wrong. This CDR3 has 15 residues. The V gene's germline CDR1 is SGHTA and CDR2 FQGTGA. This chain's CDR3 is CASSLHVGGQYEQYF. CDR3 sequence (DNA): TGTGCCAGCAGCCTGCATGTGGGGGGTCAATACGAGCAGTACTTC.

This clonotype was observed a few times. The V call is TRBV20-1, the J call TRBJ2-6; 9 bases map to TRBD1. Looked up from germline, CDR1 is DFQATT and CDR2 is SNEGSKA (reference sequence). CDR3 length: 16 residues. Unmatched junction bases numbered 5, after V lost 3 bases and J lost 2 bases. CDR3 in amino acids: CSASAGTGPGANVLTF. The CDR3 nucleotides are TGCAGTGCTAGTGCCGGGACAGGGCCTGGGGCCAACGTCCTGACTTTC.

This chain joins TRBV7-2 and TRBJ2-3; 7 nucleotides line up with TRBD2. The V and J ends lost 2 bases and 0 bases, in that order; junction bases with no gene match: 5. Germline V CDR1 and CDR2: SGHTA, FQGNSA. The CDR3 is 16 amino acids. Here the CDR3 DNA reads TGTGCCAGCAGCTTAATTCTAGCGGCTAGCACAGATACGCAGTATTTT. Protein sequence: CASSLILAASTDTQYF.

The CDR3 reads CSAIDRGLEKLFF. The CDR3, as DNA: TGCAGTGCTATCGACAGGGGGTTAGAAAAACTGTTTTTT. The J gene is TRBJ1-4, the V gene TRBV20-1; 9 nucleotides match TRBD1. With 4 bases clipped from V and 8 bases from J, the junction kept 5 bases outside the gene matches. The CDR3 covers 13 residues. Germline CDR1 and CDR2: DFQATT and SNEGSKA (reference sequence).